The 4 T cell receptor beta chains below all came from one sample that was sequenced in a study of blood T cell repertoires in COVID-19. Repertoires were generated with immunoSEQ multiplex PCR, while TCRdb's copy carries only in-frame clones and drops some. The sample comprises about 230,000 clones, 83% of which are singletons, and over 1% rests with the top ten. Sample: peripheral blood. The receptors were sampled from a woman aged 30 to 39 with COVID-19, enrolled during active disease.

This chain links TRBV30 with TRBJ2-7; 9 bases match TRBD1. Trimming took 1 base from V and 2 from J; bases not matched to a gene: 6. The germline V gene has CDR1 GTSNPN and CDR2 SVGIG (reference sequence). This CDR3 is built from 15 residues. CDR3 DNA: TGTGCCTGGAGTGGGGTCGGGACAGGGCCCTACGAGCAGTACTTC. This codes for CAWSGVGTGPYEQYF.

This chain links TRBV29-1 with TRBJ1-1; 7 nucleotides match TRBD1. The germline V gene encodes CDR1 SQVTM and CDR2 ANQGSEA. The CDR3 is 13 residues long. Trimming at V came to 7 bases and at J to 1 base, leaving 6 bases not matched to a gene. CDR3 DNA sequence: TGCAGCGCCCGGACAGGAGGGAACACTGAAGCTTTCTTT. This codes for CSARTGGNTEAFF.

The chain joins TRBV11-1 to TRBJ1-6; 7 nucleotides align to TRBD1. Unmatched junction bases numbered 11, after V lost 5 bases and J lost 10 bases. The V gene's germline CDR1 is SGHAT and CDR2 FQDESV (reference sequence). The CDR3 covers 15 residues. The CDR3, as DNA: TGTGCCAGCAGCCAAAGACAGGGCCCCCAGTCACCCCTCCACTTT. Amino acid sequence: CASSQRQGPQSPLHF. Complete variable domain (other parts from reference TRBV11-1 and TRBJ1-6): EAEVAQSPRYKITEKSQAVAFWCDPISGHATLYWYRQILGQGPELLVQFQDESVVDDSQLPKDRFSAERLKGVDSTLKIQPAELGDSAMYLCASSQRQGPQSPLHFGNGTRLTVT.

The chain has TRBV9 and TRBJ1-2, with 11 bases matching TRBD1. Germline V CDR1 and CDR2: SGDLS, YYNGEE. CDR3 length: 14 amino acids. With 4 bases clipped from V and 5 bases from J, the junction kept 4 bases outside the gene matches. The CDR3 sequence is CASSPGQGVYGYTF. CDR3 nucleotide sequence: TGTGCCAGCAGCCCGGGACAGGGGGTTTATGGCTACACCTTC. Full variable domain (missing parts from reference TRBV9 and TRBJ1-2): DSGVTQTPKHLITATGQRVTLRCSPRSGDLSVYWYQQSLDQGLQFLIQYYNGEERAKGNILERFSAQQFPDLHSELNLSSLELGDSALYFCASSPGQGVYGYTFGSGTRLTVV.